A selection of T cell receptor beta chains follows, all from one sample in a study of CD8 T cells in Susac syndrome. Each CDR3 protein is one row after TCRdb ran MiXCR on the immunoSEQ multiplex PCR reads. In the table there are 200,000 or so distinct CDR3 sequences, under 97% of which are singletons. The sample comprised CD4+ T cells from PBMCs. Receptors were obtained from a human donor with multiple sclerosis. Each CDR3 is given without its conserved first and last residue.

J gene	V gene	CDR3 protein
TRBJ1-6	TRBV12-3/TRBV12-4	ASRSMGTGTRSPLH
TRBJ2-5	TRBV20-1	SARLGGTQY
TRBJ1-2	TRBV29-1	SVFAGAGDYGYT
TRBJ1-6	TRBV20-1	SARDPGGTYNSPLH
TRBJ2-1	TRBV5-1	ASSDPGTVGEQF
TRBJ1-2	TRBV6-1	ASNPLRDRGTNYGYT
TRBJ2-7	TRBV20-1	SAGPGPHNSYEQY
TRBJ1-1	TRBV20-1	SARTPGTSAEAF
TRBJ1-1	TRBV30	AWKPPGDTEAF
TRBJ2-1	TRBV9	ASSVNGRSGSYNEQF
TRBJ2-1	TRBV7-9	ASSRRRGGGLTTYNEQF
TRBJ2-3	TRBV7-9	ASSVTRGGATDTQY
TRBJ1-5	TRBV24-1	ATVTGVVDKGNQPQH
TRBJ2-1	TRBV29-1	SALGTSGRPFNGQF
TRBJ2-6	TRBV29-1	SVGMGAAGANVLT